This TCR beta chain was recorded in a study of Graves' ophthalmopathy and Graves' hyperthyroidism. Ages of hyperthyroidism patients ran from 18 to 65, and their diagnoses were new, under 2 months' duration. Amplified material comprised TCR beta CDR3 regions derived from RNA transcripts. Second-round multiplex PCR followed a first-round RT-PCR using HTBI primers. A single record per CDR3 protein comes from TCRdb applying MiXCR to the multiplex PCR reads. Here the sample spans a few hundred thousand distinct CDR3 sequences, 17% being singletons. In its sample, this clonotype was seen many times. Sequenced sample: peripheral blood. The receptor's source is an adult woman with stable Graves' hyperthyroidism.

DNA for the CDR3: TGTGCCAGCTCACCCTTCGGACAGCCTGACAAGTATGGCTACACCTTC. Translated: CASSPFGQPDKYGYTF. This sequence joins TRBV18 and TRBJ1-2; possibly TRBD1 for D (6 bases). CDR1 is KGHSH and CDR2 is LQKENI in the germline V gene. The CDR3 has 16 residues. V lost 3 bases to trimming and J lost 5 bases, with 19 bases between them.